These T cell receptor beta chains were read from a single sample in a study of human T cells and chemical hapten exposure. TCRdb itself ran the RACE reads through MiXCR, one entry per CDR3 protein. The table records roughly 100,000 distinct CDR3 sequences, less than 45% of them present only once. The material sequenced was whole blood, taken in connection with sensitization to the hapten diphenylcyclopropenone (DPC). The receptors were gathered from a man in his forties with alopecia areata. Some clones in this sample may be carry-over from other donors' samples. CDR3s include the opening cysteine and the closing phenylalanine or tryptophan. D genes are given only for firm matches. Clone size is given for some rows only: seen once, a few or many times, or a class if the clone is expanded.

v_gene	d_gene	j_gene	abundance	CDR3nt	CDR3aa
TRBV2	TRBD1	TRBJ1-2	.	TGTGCCAGCAAGCAGGGGGGGTATGGCTACACCTTC	CASKQGGYGYTF
TRBV29-1	.	TRBJ2-1	few	TGCAGTGGTCTGGGGGGGGGCAAAAATGAGCAGTTCTTC	CSGLGGGKNEQFF
TRBV6-5	.	TRBJ1-1	few	TGTGCCAGCAGTCTCAGCGACACTGAAGCTTTCTTT	CASSLSDTEAFF
TRBV20-1	.	TRBJ2-5	.	TGCAGTGCTAGTGGGGGCCTCAGGGTAAGGGTCCAAGAGACCCAGTACTTC	CSASGGLRVRVQETQYF
TRBV7-2	.	TRBJ1-2	.	TGTGCCAGCAGCTTAGTCCCCGGGACAAGCTATGGCTACACCTTC	CASSLVPGTSYGYTF
TRBV20-1	.	TRBJ1-5	.	TGCAGTGCTCCTCGGGACATTAATCAGCCCCAGCATTTT	CSAPRDINQPQHF
TRBV29-1	.	TRBJ1-1	.	TGCAGCGTCAACCAGGACAGTCCTCAGGCTTTCTTT	CSVNQDSPQAFF
TRBV5-1	.	TRBJ2-5	.	TGCGCCAGCAGCCCGCGATCACACACACAAGAGACCCAGTACTTC	CASSPRSHTQETQYF
TRBV20-1	TRBD2	TRBJ2-1	once	TGCAGTGCTAGTCGGGGCGGGAGGGCCGGCAATGAGCAGTTCTTC	CSASRGGRAGNEQFF
TRBV20-1	.	TRBJ2-7	.	TGCAGTGCCCCGAAAGCTCCAGAGCAGTACTTC	CSAPKAPEQYF
TRBV6-2/TRBV6-3	TRBD1	TRBJ1-1	.	TGTGCCAGCAGTTTCCCGACAGGGAGAATGAACACTGAAGCTTTCTTT	CASSFPTGRMNTEAFF
TRBV7-3	.	TRBJ2-5	.	TGTGCCAGCAGCTTAGTAGGGGGTGAGACCCAGTACTTC	CASSLVGGETQYF
TRBV7-2	TRBD2	TRBJ2-6	few	TGTGCCAGCAGCTCCCGACTAGCGGGCCCGTCTGGGGCCAACGTCCTGACTTTC	CASSSRLAGPSGANVLTF
TRBV29-1	.	TRBJ2-3	.	TGCAGCGTTGAAGAGCCCTATCGCGCGACAGATACGCAGTATTTT	CSVEEPYRATDTQYF